Listed below are T cell receptor beta chains from one sample, sequenced in a study of CD8+ T cells in alopecia areata. The data were produced by immunoSEQ multiplex PCR, yet TCRdb's version contains in-frame clones alone and is incomplete. The sample lists some 170,000 clones; roughly 50% were seen once. Here the sequenced sample was CD4+ T cells sorted from blood, taken at roughly week 58, from a patient treated with tofacitinib. The receptors originated from a human donor with alopecia areata. The CDR3 runs from the conserved cysteine through the conserved F or W. The D gene is left open where the match is weak. Rows give clone size only sometimes, using once, few, many, or a class for an expanded clone.

>TRBJ2-7|.|.|TRBV10-2
TGCGCCAGCAGCCATGGGCTCGACTACGAGCAGTACTTC
CASSHGLDYEQYF
>TRBJ2-7|.|.|TRBV6-1
TGTGCCAGCTCCCCGGGCTCCTACGAGCAGTACTTC
CASSPGSYEQYF
>TRBJ1-2|.|.|TRBV7-2
TGTGCCAGCACCGCCCCCGGGGCAGTCTATGGCTACACCTTC
CASTAPGAVYGYTF
>TRBJ2-7|.|few|TRBV5-1
TGCGCCAGCAGCTTGATAGCGGATTCCTACGAGCAGTACTTC
CASSLIADSYEQYF
>TRBJ2-7|TRBD1|.|TRBV29-1
TGCAGCGTTGAGGTCGACAGGGTTGGGCAGTACTTC
CSVEVDRVGQYF
>TRBJ2-6|.|.|TRBV23-1
TGCGCCAGCAGTGGAAGTCGTATCTCTGGGGCCAACGTCCTGACTTTC
CASSGSRISGANVLTF
>TRBJ1-1|.|once|TRBV5-1
TGCGCCAGCAGATACCGGACGGGGAACACTGAAGCTTTCTTT
CASRYRTGNTEAFF
>TRBJ2-5|TRBD1|.|TRBV2
TGTGCCAGCCGGACAGGGGTAGGGGAGACCCAGTACTTC
CASRTGVGETQYF
>TRBJ1-5|TRBD1|.|TRBV5-1
TGCGCCAGCAGCTTGGGGACAGGGAGCAATCAGCCCCAGCATTTT
CASSLGTGSNQPQHF
>TRBJ2-5|.|.|TRBV10-3
TGTGCCATCAGTGAGGGGCAAGAGACCCAGTACTTC
CAISEGQETQYF
>TRBJ2-3|.|once|TRBV5-6
TGTGCCAGCAGCTTTGGGGATACGCAGTATTTT
CASSFGDTQYF
>TRBJ2-7|.|few|TRBV18
TGTGCCAGCTCACCCGCTGGGGTTGGCTACGAGCAGTACTTC
CASSPAGVGYEQYF
>TRBJ2-1|.|.|TRBV2
TGTGCCAGCAGTGAAGGTCCCGCGGGAACCTGGGAGCAGTTCTTC
CASSEGPAGTWEQFF
>TRBJ1-1|.|.|TRBV6-5
TGTGCCAGCAGTTACGGGGCGCTACAAGCTGAAGCTTTCTTT
CASSYGALQAEAFF
>TRBJ2-2|.|.|TRBV14
TGTGCCAGCAGCCGCGGAGGGGCCGGGGAGCTGTTTTTT
CASSRGGAGELFF
>TRBJ1-2|.|.|TRBV19
TGTGCCAGTAGTTTCCTGACAGAGAACTATGGCTACACCTTC
CASSFLTENYGYTF
>TRBJ1-6|.|.|TRBV30
TGTGCCTCCCCCGGAGGGTCGGGCAATTCACCCCTCCACTTT
CASPGGSGNSPLHF
>TRBJ2-3|.|.|TRBV4-1
TGCGCCAGCAGCCAACCCCAAAGGGATACGCAGTATTTT
CASSQPQRDTQYF
>TRBJ2-2|.|.|TRBV6-5
TGTGCCAGCAGAACAGGCACCGGGGAGCTGTTTTTT
CASRTGTGELFF
>TRBJ1-2|.|.|TRBV7-2
TGTGCCAGCAGCTTAGGCCCTGGCTACACCTTC
CASSLGPGYTF
>TRBJ2-7|.|few|TRBV30
TGTGCCTGGAGTGTAGGGACGGACGTTAGCGAGCAGTACTTC
CAWSVGTDVSEQYF
>TRBJ2-3|TRBD2|.|TRBV6-5
TGTGCCAGCAGTTACTCTTGGGAGGGCCGCACCCATACGCAGTATTTT
CASSYSWEGRTHTQYF
>TRBJ2-6|TRBD1|.|TRBV30
TGTGCCTGGGATCCGGGACAGGGTACCTACTCTGGGGCCAACGTCCTGACTTTC
CAWDPGQGTYSGANVLTF
>TRBJ1-2|.|.|TRBV29-1
TGCAGCGTTCTAGAGGCGTATGGCTACACCTTC
CSVLEAYGYTF
>TRBJ2-3|.|few|TRBV4-2
TGTGCCAGCAGCCTCGGGGGAGAGGCGTCCACAGATACGCAGTATTTT
CASSLGGEASTDTQYF